This is a list of T cell receptor beta chains from one sample in a study of beta chain features in type 1 diabetes. The protocol was immunoSEQ multiplex PCR, while the TCRdb copy is restricted to in-frame clones and leaves out a portion. This sample has over 700,000 clones; roughly a sixth occur once, and the top ten carry 0.023%. Source material: naive CD4+ T cells from blood. These receptors were taken from a woman aged 18 to 35 in good health. CDR3s include the opening cysteine and the closing phenylalanine or tryptophan. D genes are given only for firm matches. Only part of the rows carry a size: once, few, many, or a class if the clone is expanded.

TRBD2	TRBV5-1	few	TRBJ2-1	CASSLDGLAVHEQFF	TGCGCCAGCAGCTTGGATGGACTAGCAGTCCATGAGCAGTTCTTC
TRBD1	TRBV5-1	NA	TRBJ1-4	CASSLGQGQWEKLFF	TGCGCCAGCAGCTTGGGACAGGGGCAATGGGAAAAACTGTTTTTT
NA	TRBV28	few	TRBJ2-1	CASSPGGPYNEQFF	TGTGCCAGCAGTCCCGGAGGTCCCTACAATGAGCAGTTCTTC
NA	TRBV6-5	NA	TRBJ2-3	CASSYSGRGTDTQYF	TGTGCCAGCAGTTACTCCGGGAGAGGCACAGATACGCAGTATTTT
NA	TRBV28	few	TRBJ1-2	CASRLGVYGYTF	TGTGCCAGCAGATTAGGTGTTTATGGCTACACCTTC
NA	TRBV7-2	NA	TRBJ2-1	CASSLARNEQFF	TGTGCCAGCAGCTTAGCCCGCAATGAGCAGTTCTTC
NA	TRBV7-3	NA	TRBJ2-2	CASSLYLNTGELFF	TGTGCCAGCAGCTTATATCTGAACACCGGGGAGCTGTTTTTT
TRBD2	TRBV5-1	few	TRBJ2-5	CASSHLAGGETQYF	TGCGCCAGCAGCCACCTAGCGGGAGGAGAGACCCAGTACTTC
TRBD1	TRBV25-1	few	TRBJ1-1	CASQQGGMNTEAFF	TGTGCCAGCCAGCAGGGGGGCATGAACACTGAAGCTTTCTTT
TRBD2	TRBV18	few	TRBJ2-1	CASSAGLAGVVEQFF	TGTGCCAGCTCGGCGGGACTAGCGGGAGTAGTTGAGCAGTTCTTC
NA	TRBV6-5	few	TRBJ2-7	CASSSPTESYEQYF	TGTGCCAGCAGTTCCCCGACAGAATCCTACGAGCAGTACTTC
TRBD2	TRBV28	NA	TRBJ2-1	CASSLSQGGKNEQFF	TGTGCCAGCAGTTTAAGCCAGGGAGGGAAAAATGAGCAGTTCTTC
NA	TRBV5-6	few	TRBJ1-6	CASSFGIPSGTLHF	TGTGCCAGCAGCTTCGGAATACCGAGCGGAACCCTCCACTTT
NA	TRBV11-2	few	TRBJ1-4	CASSPRTVGEKLFF	TGTGCCAGCAGCCCACGGACAGTGGGGGAAAAACTGTTTTTT
TRBD1	TRBV6-6	few	TRBJ1-1	CASSRRGQGRVEAFF	TGTGCCAGCAGTAGACGAGGACAGGGGAGGGTCGAAGCTTTCTTT
NA	TRBV6-4	NA	TRBJ2-3	CASSESWGDTQYF	TGTGCCAGCAGTGAGTCATGGGGCGATACGCAGTATTTT
NA	TRBV2	NA	TRBJ2-7	CASRGELARYEQYF	TGTGCCAGCAGGGGCGAATTGGCCCGTTACGAGCAGTACTTC
TRBD2	TRBV7-2	few	TRBJ2-7	CASSLFSGTPYEQYF	TGTGCCAGCAGCTTGTTTAGCGGGACCCCCTACGAGCAGTACTTC
NA	TRBV4-3	NA	TRBJ2-1	CASSQDRSSYNEQFF	TGCGCCAGCAGCCAAGATCGTAGCTCCTACAATGAGCAGTTCTTC
NA	TRBV6-5	few	TRBJ2-2	CASSFRPAGDTGELFF	TGTGCCAGCAGTTTTCGACCGGCTGGCGACACCGGGGAGCTGTTTTTT
TRBD1	TRBV2	NA	TRBJ2-5	CASTDREETQYF	TGTGCCAGCACCGACAGGGAAGAGACCCAGTACTTC
NA	TRBV7-3	NA	TRBJ1-2	CASSRTLGYTF	TGTGCCAGCAGCAGGACTCTAGGCTACACCTTC
NA	TRBV27	few	TRBJ2-1	CASHLAVGGEQFF	TGTGCCAGCCATCTAGCTGTCGGGGGTGAGCAGTTCTTC
NA	TRBV7-9	few	TRBJ1-2	CASSLADRPGYTF	TGTGCCAGCAGCTTAGCCGACAGGCCTGGCTACACCTTC
TRBD2	TRBV7-3	NA	TRBJ2-3	CASSPLAGSTDTQYF	TGTGCCAGCAGCCCGCTAGCGGGGTCCACAGATACGCAGTATTTT
TRBD1	TRBV15	NA	TRBJ1-5	CATSGSGTGGYLSNQPQHF	TGTGCCACCAGCGGATCCGGGACAGGGGGCTACTTGAGCAATCAGCCCCAGCATTTT
NA	TRBV19	NA	TRBJ2-3	CASNLQGGTDTQYF	TGTGCCAGTAATTTACAAGGAGGAACAGATACGCAGTATTTT
NA	TRBV5-6	NA	TRBJ1-1	CASSLGWVRTEAFF	TGTGCCAGCAGCTTAGGATGGGTGAGGACTGAAGCTTTCTTT
NA	TRBV7-2	NA	TRBJ2-7	CASSPRRSSYEQYF	TGTGCCAGCAGCCCTCGGAGGAGCTCCTACGAGCAGTACTTC
NA	TRBV21-1	few	TRBJ2-1	CASSKLWTSGNNEQFF	TGTGCCAGCAGCAAACTTTGGACTAGCGGGAATAATGAGCAGTTCTTC
NA	TRBV7-2	NA	TRBJ1-2	CASSLSSRGYTF	TGTGCCAGCAGCTTATCGAGTCGTGGCTACACCTTC
NA	TRBV18	NA	TRBJ1-5	CASSPTGPNQPQHF	TGTGCCAGCTCACCCACAGGGCCAAATCAGCCCCAGCATTTT
TRBD2	TRBV28	few	TRBJ2-5	CASSFELAQQETQYF	TGTGCCAGCAGTTTTGAACTAGCGCAACAAGAGACCCAGTACTTC
TRBD1	TRBV5-1	NA	TRBJ1-2	CASSPDGTGSRDGYTF	TGCGCCAGCAGCCCGGACGGGACAGGGTCGAGGGACGGCTACACCTTC
NA	TRBV6-6	NA	TRBJ2-3	CASSPREGAGGDTQYF	TGTGCCAGCAGTCCCCGGGAGGGGGCGGGGGGAGATACGCAGTATTTT
NA	TRBV13	many	TRBJ2-4	CASSLVGAVNIQYF	TGTGCCAGCAGCTTAGTGGGCGCGGTAAACATTCAGTACTTC
NA	TRBV6-1	few	TRBJ2-3	CASSLGASRSDTQYF	TGTGCCAGCAGTCTCGGGGCTAGCCGTTCCGATACGCAGTATTTT
NA	TRBV11-2	NA	TRBJ2-2	CASSLDRGPGELFF	TGTGCCAGCAGCTTAGATCGAGGACCCGGGGAGCTGTTTTTT
NA	TRBV11-2	NA	TRBJ2-1	CASSRRYGEQFF	TGTGCCAGCAGCCGTCGGTACGGTGAGCAGTTCTTC
TRBD2	TRBV7-9	few	TRBJ2-2	CASSPRSAGGSGELFF	TGTGCCAGCAGCCCGCGGTCGGCGGGAGGGTCCGGGGAGCTGTTTTTT
TRBD2	TRBV19	few	TRBJ2-7	CASQLAGTYEQYF	TGTGCCAGCCAACTAGCGGGAACCTACGAGCAGTACTTC